This TCR beta chain was identified in a study of CD8 T cells in Susac syndrome. After extraction with the RNeasy kit, about 0.45 to 1 ug of the RNA was reverse transcribed using random hexamers. TCRdb fed the immunoSEQ multiplex PCR reads into MiXCR, producing one record per CDR3 protein. Of some 400,000 distinct CDR3 sequences listed, 75% to 90% are singletons. The J segment lost 2 bases and the V segment lost 6 bases, leaving 8 bases of the junction unmatched. Germline CDR1 reads DFQATT; CDR2 reads SNEGSKA (reference sequence). The length of the CDR3 is 14 residues. The sample was CD8+ T cells from PBMCs. V usage is TRBV20-1 and J usage is TRBJ2-3, with 7 bases that match TRBD1. This sequence was found in a human donor with multiple sclerosis. Here the CDR3 DNA reads TGCAGTGCCACCGGGACAGTCGACACAGATACGCAGTATTTT. Translation: CSATGTVDTDTQYF.